This T cell receptor beta chain was sequenced for a study of blood T cell repertoires in COVID-19. TCRdb's table, derived via immunoSEQ multiplex PCR, lists solely in-frame clones and lacks some. Seen here are about 240,000 clones, about 86% observed once, and the top ten hold around 6.5%. This clone was seen only once. Trimming stripped 3 bases from V and 2 bases from J, with 11 bases between. Per the germline V gene, CDR1 is LNHDA and CDR2 is SQIVND (reference sequence). This CDR3 has 15 amino acids. The TCR originated in a man in his 60s with acute or convalescent COVID-19. The sample consisted of peripheral blood. The V call is TRBV19, the J call TRBJ1-5, with D tentatively TRBD1 (5 bases). The CDR3 region is CASSIGAKGNQPQHF. CDR3 nucleotide sequence: TGTGCCAGTAGTATTGGGGCCAAGGGCAATCAGCCCCAGCATTTT.